A selection of T cell receptor beta chains follows, all from one sample in a study of neoadjuvant nivolumab and ipilimumab in lung cancer. Data came from immunoSEQ multiplex PCR; TCRdb stores just in-frame clones and leaves some out. In the table there are 30,000 to 35,000 clones, more than 85% of which are singletons. The sequences come from peripheral blood, collected after neoadjuvant nivolumab, alone or with ipilimumab, at or shortly before surgery. The receptors originated from an adult with non-small cell lung cancer. Both conserved end residues are part of each CDR3. Fields, in order: CDR3 length, clone size, J gene, V gene, D gene, CDR3 protein, CDR3 DNA. D genes are given only for firm matches. Clone size is shown for a subset of rows, as once, few, many or a class of expanded clone.

15 | . | TRBJ2-7 | TRBV18 | TRBD1 | CASSRTGVRSYEQYF | TGTGCCAGCTCACGGACAGGGGTGAGGTCCTACGAGCAGTACTTC
14 | . | TRBJ1-1 | TRBV6-1 | . | CASSELPPNTEAFF | TGTGCCAGCAGTGAATTACCACCGAACACTGAAGCTTTCTTT
16 | . | TRBJ2-7 | TRBV7-2 | TRBD2 | CASGGSGLAVSYEQYF | TGTGCCAGTGGTGGGTCAGGACTAGCGGTTAGCTACGAGCAGTACTTC
17 | . | TRBJ2-1 | TRBV7-8 | . | CASSLRVRGPVYNEQFF | TGTGCCAGCAGCTTAAGGGTACGGGGCCCGGTCTACAATGAGCAGTTCTTC
13 | . | TRBJ1-2 | TRBV2 | TRBD1 | CASSSGTDYGYTF | TGTGCCAGCAGTTCCGGGACAGACTATGGCTACACCTTC
19 | . | TRBJ2-5 | TRBV5-1 | TRBD2 | CASSPGARLADILQETQYF | TGCGCCAGCAGCCCGGGGGCAAGACTAGCGGACATTCTTCAAGAGACCCAGTACTTC
15 | . | TRBJ2-7 | TRBV10-3 | TRBD1 | CAISDRGDGSYEQYF | TGTGCCATCAGCGACAGGGGGGACGGTTCCTACGAGCAGTACTTC
16 | . | TRBJ2-7 | TRBV15 | TRBD2 | CATSRGLAGGQYEQYF | TGTGCCACCAGCAGAGGACTAGCGGGAGGGCAGTACGAGCAGTACTTC
11 | . | TRBJ2-5 | TRBV5-1 | . | CASSLEETQYF | TGCGCCAGCAGCTTGGAGGAGACCCAGTACTTC
14 | . | TRBJ1-2 | TRBV7-3 | . | CASSPARDNYGYTF | TGTGCCAGCAGCCCCGCCAGGGATAACTATGGCTACACCTTC
15 | . | TRBJ2-7 | TRBV7-9 | . | CASSPGHGRFYEQYF | TGTGCCAGCAGCCCGGGGCACGGGAGATTCTACGAGCAGTACTTC
17 | . | TRBJ2-6 | TRBV11-2 | . | CASSPDITVSGANVLTF | TGTGCCAGCAGCCCGGACATAACCGTCTCTGGGGCCAACGTCCTGACTTTC
12 | . | TRBJ2-7 | TRBV27 | . | CASRRTVYEQYF | TGTGCCAGCAGAAGAACAGTGTACGAGCAGTACTTC
14 | once | TRBJ2-5 | TRBV9 | TRBD2 | CASSAGTSRETQYF | TGTGCCAGCAGCGCGGGGACTAGCAGGGAGACCCAGTACTTC
14 | . | TRBJ1-1 | TRBV9 | . | CASSVGASGTEAFF | TGTGCCAGCAGCGTAGGAGCTTCGGGGACTGAAGCTTTCTTT
15 | . | TRBJ1-2 | TRBV7-9 | TRBD1 | CASSPDGQGAHGYTF | TGTGCCAGCAGCCCGGACGGACAGGGGGCCCATGGCTACACCTTC
17 | . | TRBJ1-5 | TRBV19 | . | CASSTSLGPSGNQPQHF | TGTGCCAGTAGTACAAGTTTGGGTCCCTCGGGGAATCAGCCCCAGCATTTT
14 | . | TRBJ2-3 | TRBV9 | . | CASSGGRNTDTQYF | TGTGCCAGCAGCGGGGGTCGTAACACAGATACGCAGTATTTT
18 | . | TRBJ2-7 | TRBV10-1 | TRBD1 | CASTKGQGMPPEWVEQYF | TGCGCCAGCACCAAGGGACAGGGAATGCCTCCCGAATGGGTCGAGCAGTACTTC
14 | . | TRBJ2-1 | TRBV7-9 | . | CASSSHEAYNEQFF | TGTGCCAGCAGCTCCCACGAGGCGTACAATGAGCAGTTCTTC
15 | . | TRBJ2-7 | TRBV7-9 | . | CASSTYPGSTYEQYF | TGTGCCAGCAGCACTTACCCCGGGAGTACGTACGAGCAGTACTTC
13 | . | TRBJ1-2 | TRBV18 | . | CASSPGPNYGYTF | TGTGCCAGCTCACCAGGCCCTAACTATGGCTACACCTTC
14 | . | TRBJ1-1 | TRBV29-1 | . | CSVVRGDMNTEAFF | TGCAGCGTTGTTCGGGGAGATATGAACACTGAAGCTTTCTTT
13 | . | TRBJ2-7 | TRBV5-4 | . | CASSLASSYEQYF | TGTGCCAGCAGCTTGGCTAGCTCCTACGAGCAGTACTTC
18 | . | TRBJ2-7 | TRBV5-8 | TRBD2 | CASSSQSLAGGPWDEQYF | TGTGCCAGCAGCTCCCAGAGTCTAGCGGGAGGGCCTTGGGACGAGCAGTACTTC
13 | . | TRBJ1-1 | TRBV7-3 | . | CASSLGGGGEAFF | TGTGCCAGCAGCTTAGGTGGGGGTGGTGAAGCTTTCTTT
15 | . | TRBJ1-5 | TRBV7-2 | . | CASSPRGGRDQPQHF | TGTGCCAGCAGCCCCCGCGGGGGCCGGGATCAGCCCCAGCATTTT
16 | few | TRBJ2-7 | TRBV18 | TRBD2 | CASSSGLAGGAYEQYF | TGTGCCAGCTCCTCGGGACTAGCGGGAGGGGCCTACGAGCAGTACTTC
14 | . | TRBJ2-1 | TRBV29-1 | . | CSGTSGPLGNEQFF | TGCAGCGGGACATCAGGGCCTTTAGGGAATGAGCAGTTCTTC
14 | . | TRBJ1-5 | TRBV27 | . | CASSLLGSNQPQHF | TGTGCCAGCAGTTTGTTAGGGAGCAATCAGCCCCAGCATTTT
16 | . | TRBJ2-1 | TRBV9 | TRBD2 | CASSVYSTSGLWEQFF | TGTGCCAGCAGCGTATATTCGACTAGCGGGTTGTGGGAGCAGTTCTTC
16 | . | TRBJ1-3 | TRBV5-6 | . | CASSFRSVASGNTIYF | TGTGCCAGCAGCTTCCGGTCCGTTGCCTCTGGAAACACCATATATTTT
14 | . | TRBJ2-3 | TRBV5-1 | . | CASSLNLMSPQDYF | TGCGCCAGCAGCTTGAATCTAATGTCCCCCCAAGACTATTTT
15 | . | TRBJ2-1 | TRBV7-2 | . | CASNLPGRSYNEQFF | TGTGCCAGCAATCTCCCAGGGCGGAGCTACAATGAGCAGTTCTTC
15 | . | TRBJ1-4 | TRBV10-2 | . | CASSESSGFNEKLFF | TGCGCCAGCAGTGAGTCGTCAGGTTTTAATGAAAAACTGTTTTTT